The 5 T cell receptor beta chains below all came from one sample that was sequenced in a study of identical twins. A single record per CDR3 protein comes from TCRdb applying MiXCR to the 5' RACE reads. The table shows approximately 530,000 distinct CDR3 sequences, with about a fifth occurring only once. In addition, the sample was reused for a study of yellow fever vaccine responses in identical twins.

The sequencing sample was made of CD4+ T cells sorted from blood. Source of these receptors: a woman aged 18-35 years in good health.

The chain couples TRBV20-1 to TRBJ2-7; D gene uncertain. Per germline, CDR1 DFQATT and CDR2 SNEGSKA (reference sequence). The V end lost 6 bases, the J end lost 1 base, and 7 bases lay between the germline ends. This CDR3 spans 11 amino acids. DNA of the CDR3: TGCAGTGCAGGACGGTCCTACGAGCAGTACTTC. Its protein product is CSAGRSYEQYF.

The chain is built from TRBV5-1 and TRBJ2-1; TRBD2 matches 9 bases. V shed 0 bases, J shed 14 bases, and the junction held 6 bases outside the gene matches. The germline V gene has CDR1 SGHRS and CDR2 YFSETQ. CDR3 size: 13 residues. DNA of the CDR3: TGCGCCAGCAGCTTGGAGATCGGGACTAGCAAGTTCTTC. Translating it yields CASSLEIGTSKFF.

This rearrangement joins TRBV5-1 to TRBJ2-3; TRBD1 matches at 7 bases. V shed 4 bases, J shed 6 bases, and the junction held 11 bases outside the gene matches. The CDR3 has 15 residues. Germline-derived CDR1 and CDR2 are SGHRS and YFSETQ. CDR3 protein: CASSRGPTPGDTQYF. CDR3 sequence (DNA): TGCGCCAGCAGCAGGGGGCCGACCCCGGGTGATACGCAGTATTTT.

This clonotype has only a few counts. The chain is built from TRBV20-1 and TRBJ2-7; D not certain. The V gene's germline CDR1 is DFQATT and CDR2 SNEGSKA (reference sequence). Trimming stripped 3 bases from V and 0 bases from J, with 18 bases between. This CDR3 has 16 amino acids. The CDR3 nucleotides are TGCAGTGCTAGTAGTAGCCCCAAGGGTGGCTCCTACGAGCAGTACTTC. This sequence encodes CSASSSPKGGSYEQYF.

This clonotype has a single count. The chain employs TRBV20-1 and TRBJ2-2; unclear D gene. CDR3 length equals 11 residues. In germline, CDR1 is DFQATT, CDR2 SNEGSKA (reference sequence). V gave up 3 bases and J gave up 6 bases, with 5 bases separating them. CDR3 region: CSARGSGELFF. The DNA of the CDR3 is TGCAGTGCTAGGGGATCCGGGGAGCTGTTTTTT.